Only a few counts were recorded for the clone carrying this TCR beta chain. No antigen is known for it. These data originate in a study of CD8+CD57+ T cells in acquired aplastic anemia. Study-wide background: Sorted CD4+ and CD8+ cells gave a mean 3.2 ug DNA, range roughly 0.19 to 30 ug.

For CDR3 and TCR beta VDJ profiling, genomic DNA was the template used. TCRdb itself ran the reads through MiXCR, one entry per CDR3 protein. Seen here are a few hundred thousand distinct CDR3 sequences, 56% observed once, and the top ten hold around 7.6%. Study findings and constraints: Patients and controls were not found to differ significantly in CD8+ Simpson's diversity. Patients shared around 31 CD8+ CDR3 sequences with controls.

This CDR3 region has 14 residues. Per the germline V gene, CDR1 is SEHNR and CDR2 is FQNEAQ (reference sequence). V gave up 6 bases and J gave up 1 base, with 7 bases separating them. This sequence was found in a human donor with severe aplastic anemia or a healthy control (not recorded which). Sequencing input: sorted CD4+, CD8+, or CD8+CD57+ T cells (not recorded which) from PBMCs. The rearrangement links TRBV7-9 to TRBJ2-6; D gene uncertain. The CDR3 protein is CASRGVSGANVLTF. As DNA, the CDR3 is TGTGCCAGCAGGGGTGTATCTGGGGCCAACGTCCTGACTTTC.